A selection of T cell receptor beta chains follows, all from one sample in a study of shared clonotypes between healthy human individuals. Clones were read by immunoSEQ multiplex PCR, and TCRdb kept only the in-frame ones, dropping some. The table has some 1,900,000 clones, about 95% seen once. Material for sequencing was naive CD8+ T cells sorted from blood. These receptors came from a man between 18 and 29 years old in good health. Both conserved end residues are part of each CDR3.

j_gene	v_gene	CDR3aa
TRBJ1-2	TRBV19	CASSITPTGADGYTF
TRBJ2-1	TRBV9	CASSVEYEQFF
TRBJ2-1	TRBV19	CATSKGQGGSNYNEQFF
.	TRBV6-5	CASSYGGHDEQYF
TRBJ1-1	TRBV6-1	CASSEEGVNTEAFF
TRBJ2-3	TRBV28	CASSPQGARIEDTQYF
TRBJ1-2	TRBV5-1	CASGRTGGDGYTF
TRBJ2-5	TRBV27	CASNQQGAGETQYF
TRBJ2-1	TRBV6-4	CAPLETCSYNEQFF
TRBJ2-1	TRBV13	CASSLAVRPDEQFF
TRBJ2-5	TRBV9	CASSVAGEETQYF
TRBJ2-2	TRBV15	CATSRDIVLGQGSPNTGELFF
TRBJ2-5	TRBV29-1	CSVERVERGVIKETQYF
TRBJ2-1	TRBV4-1	CASSHHQQSNNEQFF
TRBJ2-5	TRBV5-1	CASSLEGREETQYF
TRBJ2-3	TRBV15	CATSTEGFRTDTQYF
TRBJ1-1	TRBV10-3	CAISESGEGMNTEAFF
TRBJ1-4	TRBV25-1	CASSEGEKLFF
TRBJ2-7	TRBV29-1	CSVESGEAYEQYF
TRBJ2-7	TRBV29-1	CSVEGPGQGPYEQYF
TRBJ2-1	TRBV11-2	CASSGAGGPLYNEQFF
TRBJ2-3	TRBV5-6	CASSLELARRTDTQYF
TRBJ2-7	TRBV29-1	CSTRDTSYEQYF
TRBJ1-2	TRBV14	CASSQLHRGPYGYTF
TRBJ2-7	TRBV7-9	CASTPGQASYEQYF
TRBJ1-2	TRBV27	CASSPDPNYGYTF
TRBJ2-7	TRBV2	CASQASYEQYF
TRBJ2-4	TRBV5-1	CASSETRVLEGNIQYF
TRBJ2-7	TRBV7-6	CASSLDSSGGARYEQYF
TRBJ1-5	TRBV11-2	CASSLAVGQPQHF
TRBJ1-1	TRBV4-3	CASSQDDSNTEAFF
TRBJ2-5	TRBV2	CASSELSGGPQETQYF